These 15 T cell receptor beta chains were all obtained from the same sample, sequenced in a study of blood T cell repertoires in COVID-19. The assay was immunoSEQ multiplex PCR, and TCRdb's table has in-frame clones only and misses some. This sample carries about 140,000 clones, 75% to 85% of them seen once, and the ten largest clones take 3.5%. Source material: peripheral blood. The receptors were sampled from an older man who had recovered from COVID-19.

The chain uses TRBV3-1 (or the pseudogene TRBV3-2) and TRBJ2-7, with D unclear. CDR3 length: 13 amino acids. V shed 4 bases and J shed 3 bases, with 10 bases lying between them. The germline gives CDR1 LGHDT, CDR2 YNNKEL (reference sequence). CDR3 residues: CASSPAAVYEQYF. The CDR3 coding sequence is TGTGCCAGCAGCCCGGCGGCAGTCTACGAGCAGTACTTC.

This clone occurred a few times. The chain carries TRBV6-2 or TRBV6-3 and TRBJ1-5; TRBD1 matches at 7 bases. From germline, CDR1 is MNHEY and CDR2 SVGEGT. There are 20 residues in the CDR3. Trimming removed 4 bases from V and 3 bases from J; junction bases left unmatched: 21. In DNA form, the CDR3 reads TGTGCCAGCAGTTCTAATCCGGGACAGAGGAAGAGATGGAACAATCAGCCCCAGCATTTT. Protein sequence: CASSSNPGQRKRWNNQPQHF.

The chain employs TRBV5-1 and TRBJ2-3, with 10 bases that match TRBD2. Germline lookup yields CDR1 SGHRS and CDR2 YFSETQ. J gave up 0 bases and V 4 bases, and 8 bases lay outside the gene matches. The CDR3 contains 17 residues. The CDR3 loop is CASSEKTSGYSTDTQYF. CDR3 DNA: TGCGCCAGCAGCGAGAAGACTAGCGGGTACAGCACAGATACGCAGTATTTT.

The rearrangement uses TRBV9 and TRBJ2-1; D gene uncertain. Trimming removed 4 bases from V and 1 base from J, with 9 bases in between. In germline, CDR1 is SGDLS, CDR2 YYNGEE. The CDR3 is 14 residues long. The CDR3 here is CASSTTLSYNEQFF. CDR3 bases: TGTGCCAGCAGCACGACACTTTCCTACAATGAGCAGTTCTTC. The full variable domain, with the rest looked up from reference TRBV9 and TRBJ2-1, is DSGVTQTPKHLITATGQRVTLRCSPRSGDLSVYWYQQSLDQGLQFLIQYYNGEERAKGNILERFSAQQFPDLHSELNLSSLELGDSALYFCASSTTLSYNEQFFGPGTRLTVL.

The V gene is TRBV24-1, the J gene TRBJ2-5; D might be TRBD1 (5 bases). The V gene's germline CDR1 is KGHDR and CDR2 SFDVKD. Between the trimmed V and J ends, which lost 8 bases and 1 base, there was a span of 10 bases. CDR3 length equals 13 residues. The chain's CDR3 is CATKEGAQETQYF. CDR3 nucleotide sequence: TGTGCCACCAAGGAAGGGGCCCAAGAGACCCAGTACTTC.

The table lists this clone with a count of one. This sequence joins TRBV27 and TRBJ1-5; 10 nucleotides align to TRBD1. CDR1 and CDR2 (germline): MNHEY, SMNVEV (reference sequence). This CDR3 has 15 residues. V was pared by 6 bases and J by 7 bases, with 9 bases of the junction left unmatched. The CDR3 nucleotides read TGTGCCAGCAGGTCGGGACAGGGGATTGGACAGCCCCAGCATTTT. Amino acid sequence: CASRSGQGIGQPQHF.

The chain combines TRBV30 with TRBJ2-3; D is unresolved. Germline V gives CDR1 GTSNPN, CDR2 SVGIG (reference sequence). The ends were cut back, 2 bases at V and 3 bases at J, with 12 bases in the middle. The CDR3 contains 14 residues. CDR3 sequence: CAWSSGEPTDTQYF. CDR3 sequence (DNA): TGTGCCTGGAGTTCCGGAGAGCCGACAGATACGCAGTATTTT.

This clone was seen a handful of times. The chain employs TRBV3-1 (or the pseudogene TRBV3-2) and TRBJ2-7, with a tentative D call TRBD1 (6 bases). The V end was cut by 2 bases, the J end by 6 bases, with 8 bases between. The CDR3 contains 12 residues. The germline gives CDR1 LGHDT, CDR2 YNNKEL (reference sequence). CDR3 region: CASSQRTAEQYF. For the CDR3, the DNA is TGTGCCAGCAGCCAAAGGACAGCCGAGCAGTACTTC.

This clone came up once. The rearrangement joins TRBV7-2 to TRBJ2-3; 7 bases match TRBD2. V lost 5 bases and J lost 5; bases outside the gene matches: 10. This CDR3 contains 15 residues. Looked up from germline, CDR1 is SGHTA and CDR2 is FQGNSA. The CDR3 loop reads CASSLSWDYGDTQYF. CDR3 in DNA: TGTGCCAGCAGCCTGAGCTGGGACTATGGAGATACGCAGTATTTT. The full variable domain, completed using reference TRBV7-2 and TRBJ2-3, is GAGVSQSPSNKVTEKGKDVELRCDPISGHTALYWYRQSLGQGLEFLIYFQGNSAPDKSGLPSDRFSAERTGGSVSTLTIQRTQQEDSAVYLCASSLSWDYGDTQYFGPGTRLTVL.

The chain joins TRBV30 to TRBJ1-6; TRBD1 agrees at 8 bases. The germline gives CDR1 GTSNPN, CDR2 SVGIG (reference sequence). This CDR3 contains 16 residues. V was clipped by 2 bases and J by 10 bases; unmatched bases: 13. CDR3 DNA: TGTGCCTGGAGTACTCCAAGGACAGGGAGTAGGTCACCCCTCCACTTT. Translated, it gives CAWSTPRTGSRSPLHF.

The CDR3 sequence is CASHYSGRREQYF. CDR3 nucleotide sequence: TGTGCCAGCCATTACAGTGGCAGGCGCGAGCAGTACTTC. V gene TRBV6-5 combines with J gene TRBJ2-7; D is ambiguous. Trimming shortened V by 8 bases and J by 6 bases, and 17 bases separated the two germline ends. Germline CDR1 is MNHEY and CDR2 is SVGAGI. The CDR3 runs to 13 residues.

The chain is built from TRBV5-1 and TRBJ1-4; a possible D gene is TRBD1 (5 bases). The CDR3 sequence is 15 residues long. CDR1 is SGHRS and CDR2 is YFSETQ in the germline V gene. V gave up 4 bases and J gave up 8 bases, with 18 bases separating them. DNA for the CDR3: TGCGCCAGCAGCCGAACCTCGGGACTGCGGGAAAAACTGTTTTTT. Amino acids: CASSRTSGLREKLFF.

This chain connects TRBV11-2 to TRBJ2-7; 7 bases are a match to TRBD1. V lost 4 bases and J lost 7; bases outside the gene matches: 7. Germline values: CDR1 SGHAT, CDR2 FQNNGV. This CDR3 has 13 amino acids. CDR3 nucleotide sequence: TGTGCCAGCAGCTCCGACAGGGTGCGGGAGCAGTACTTC. As protein: CASSSDRVREQYF.

The V and J genes are TRBV3-1 (or the pseudogene TRBV3-2) and TRBJ2-1; 7 nucleotides align to TRBD2. J lost 6 bases, V lost 1 base, and 6 bases had no gene match. The CDR3 consists of 15 residues. CDR1 is LGHDT and CDR2 is YNNKEL in the germline V gene (reference sequence). Written as DNA, the CDR3 is TGTGCCAGCAGCCAAGCCGGCGGGAGAGGCAATGAGCAGTTCTTC. Translation: CASSQAGGRGNEQFF.

The chain links TRBV19 to TRBJ1-6, with a weak D call TRBD1 (5 bases). V dropped 9 bases and J dropped 7 bases, with 16 bases sitting between them. The CDR3 extends over 14 amino acids. Looked up from germline, CDR1 is LNHDA and CDR2 is SQIVND (reference sequence). The CDR3 spells CASGGKGYNSPLHF. The CDR3 region has the DNA TGTGCCAGCGGAGGGAAGGGGTACAATTCACCCCTCCACTTT.